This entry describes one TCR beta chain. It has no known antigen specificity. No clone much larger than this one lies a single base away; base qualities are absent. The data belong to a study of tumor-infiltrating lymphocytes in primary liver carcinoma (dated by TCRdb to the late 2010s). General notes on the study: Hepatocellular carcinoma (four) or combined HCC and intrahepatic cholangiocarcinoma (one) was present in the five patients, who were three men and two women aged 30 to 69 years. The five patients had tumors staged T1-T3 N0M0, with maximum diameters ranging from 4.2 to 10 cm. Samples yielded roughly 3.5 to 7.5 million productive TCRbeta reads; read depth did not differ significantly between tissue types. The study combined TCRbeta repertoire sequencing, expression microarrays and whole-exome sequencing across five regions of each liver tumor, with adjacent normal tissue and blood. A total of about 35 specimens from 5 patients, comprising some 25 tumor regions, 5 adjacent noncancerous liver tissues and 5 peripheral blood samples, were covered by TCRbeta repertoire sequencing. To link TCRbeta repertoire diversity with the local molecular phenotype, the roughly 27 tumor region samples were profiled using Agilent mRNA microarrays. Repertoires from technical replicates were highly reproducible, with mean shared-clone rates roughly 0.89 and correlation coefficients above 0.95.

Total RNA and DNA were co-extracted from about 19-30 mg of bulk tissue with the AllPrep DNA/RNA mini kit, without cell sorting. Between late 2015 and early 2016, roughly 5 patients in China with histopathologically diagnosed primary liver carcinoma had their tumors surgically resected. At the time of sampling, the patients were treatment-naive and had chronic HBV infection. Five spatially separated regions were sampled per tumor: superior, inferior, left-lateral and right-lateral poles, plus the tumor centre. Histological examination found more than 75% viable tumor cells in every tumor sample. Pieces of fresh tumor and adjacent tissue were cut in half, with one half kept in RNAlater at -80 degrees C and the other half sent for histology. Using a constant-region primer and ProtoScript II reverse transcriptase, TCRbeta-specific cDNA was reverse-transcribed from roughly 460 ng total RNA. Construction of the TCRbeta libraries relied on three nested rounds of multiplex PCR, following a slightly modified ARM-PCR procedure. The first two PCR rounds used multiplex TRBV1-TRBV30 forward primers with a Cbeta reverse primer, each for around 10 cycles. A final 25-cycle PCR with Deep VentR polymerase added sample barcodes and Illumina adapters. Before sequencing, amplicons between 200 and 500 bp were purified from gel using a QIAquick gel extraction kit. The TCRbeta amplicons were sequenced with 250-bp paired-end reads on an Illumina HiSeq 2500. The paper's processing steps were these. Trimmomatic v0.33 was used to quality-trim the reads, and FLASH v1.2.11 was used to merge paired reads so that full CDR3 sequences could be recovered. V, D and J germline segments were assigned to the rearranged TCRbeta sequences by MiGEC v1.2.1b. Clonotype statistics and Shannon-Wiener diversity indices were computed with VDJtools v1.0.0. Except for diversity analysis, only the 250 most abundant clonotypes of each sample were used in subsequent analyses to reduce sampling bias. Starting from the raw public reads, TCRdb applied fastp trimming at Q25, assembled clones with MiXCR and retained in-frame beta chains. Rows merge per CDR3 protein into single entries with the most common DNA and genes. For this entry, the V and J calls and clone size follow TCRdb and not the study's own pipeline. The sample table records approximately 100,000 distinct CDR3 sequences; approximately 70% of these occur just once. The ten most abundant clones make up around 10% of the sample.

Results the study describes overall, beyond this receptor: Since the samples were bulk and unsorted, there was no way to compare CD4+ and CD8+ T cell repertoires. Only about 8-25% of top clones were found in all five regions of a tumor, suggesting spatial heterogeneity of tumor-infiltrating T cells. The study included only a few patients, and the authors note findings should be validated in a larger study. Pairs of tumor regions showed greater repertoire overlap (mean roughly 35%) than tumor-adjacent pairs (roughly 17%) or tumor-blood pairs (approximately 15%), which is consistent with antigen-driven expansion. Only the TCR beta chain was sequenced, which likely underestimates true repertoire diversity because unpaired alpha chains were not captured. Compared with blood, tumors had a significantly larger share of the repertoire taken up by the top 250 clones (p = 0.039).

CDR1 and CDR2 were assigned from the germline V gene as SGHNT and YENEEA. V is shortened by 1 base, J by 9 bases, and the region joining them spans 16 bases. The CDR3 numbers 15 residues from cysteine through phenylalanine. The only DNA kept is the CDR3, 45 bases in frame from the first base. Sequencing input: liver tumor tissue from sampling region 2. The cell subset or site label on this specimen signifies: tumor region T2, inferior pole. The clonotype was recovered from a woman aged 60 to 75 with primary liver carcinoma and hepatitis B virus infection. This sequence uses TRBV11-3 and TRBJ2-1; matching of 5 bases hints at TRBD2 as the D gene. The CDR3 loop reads CASSLGTIGELEQFF. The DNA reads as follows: TGTGCCAGCAGCTTAGGAACTATCGGGGAACTTGAGCAGTTCTTC. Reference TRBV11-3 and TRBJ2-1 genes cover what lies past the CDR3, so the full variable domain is EAGVVQSPRYKIIEKKQPVAFWCNPISGHNTLYWYLQNLGQGPELLIRYENEEAVDDSQLPKDRFSAERLKGVDSTLKIQPAELGDSAVYLCASSLGTIGELEQFFGPGTRLTVL.